The source of this TCR beta chain is a study of blood T cell repertoires in COVID-19. Study context: The samples span acute and convalescent COVID-19 from the United States, Italy and Spain. The cDNA or gDNA used as material had been derived from T cells, B-cell-depleted T cells, or PBMCs.

Enrolled during active infection, Seattle patients were then followed longitudinally. Original processing methods: How many nucleated cells were present was estimated from reference gene primer amplification. This table comes from immunoSEQ multiplex PCR, and its TCRdb copy is limited to in-frame clones, with some not included. V and J calls and clone size come straight from that table; D and trimming were deduced from the DNA. Of around 260,000 clones in the sample, more than 85% were seen once. V lost 8 bases and J lost 8, with 12 bases in between. The CDR3 totals 11 residues. The sequence was obtained from a person aged 18 to 30 with COVID-19, enrolled during active disease. Sequenced material: peripheral blood. The chain uses TRBV12-3 or TRBV12-4 and TRBJ1-2; no firm D call. The CDR3: CASGMEGGYTF. As DNA, the CDR3 is TGTGCCAGCGGGATGGAGGGCGGCTACACCTTC.